Listed below are T cell receptor beta chains from one sample, sequenced in a study of shared clonotypes between healthy human individuals. Generated by immunoSEQ multiplex PCR, the TCRdb table keeps only in-frame clones and is missing some. The table shows about 1.5 million clones, with approximately 98% occurring only once. Sequencing was done on a sample of naive CD4+ T cells sorted from blood. These TCRs come from a young man in good health. The CDR3 runs from the conserved cysteine through the conserved F or W. The order of the fields is D gene, clone size, V gene, J gene, CDR3 DNA, CDR3 protein. D genes are given only for firm matches. The size of a clone is reported for some rows only, either as once, few or many, or as a class for expanded clones.

>TRBD1|NA|TRBV19|TRBJ2-7
TGTGCCAGCAAGAAAACAGGGGTGGACTCCTACGAGCAGTACTTC
CASKKTGVDSYEQYF
>NA|NA|TRBV6-5|TRBJ2-7
TGTGCCAGCAGTCCTGACTATACCCCCTACGAGCAGTACTTC
CASSPDYTPYEQYF
>NA|NA|TRBV28|TRBJ1-2
TGTGCCAGCATTGGGCGGGAAAACAGGGCGTATGGCTACACCTTC
CASIGRENRAYGYTF
>NA|once|TRBV7-9|TRBJ2-3
TGTGCCAGCAGCTCACAGCAGGGTAAAAGAACAGATACGCAGTATTTT
CASSSQQGKRTDTQYF
>NA|NA|TRBV29-1|TRBJ2-1
TGCAGCGTTGAGGAGCTGGATCAGTTCTTC
CSVEELDQFF
>TRBD1|NA|TRBV5-1|TRBJ1-2
TGCGCCAGCAGCGTAAAGGGACAGGGGGTAGGTGGCTACACCTTC
CASSVKGQGVGGYTF
>NA|once|TRBV30|TRBJ2-1
TGTGCCTGGAGTGTCCCAGACGGGAGCTCCTACAATGAGCAGTTCTTC
CAWSVPDGSSYNEQFF
>NA|NA|TRBV6-4|TRBJ1-1
TGTGCCAGCAGCCAACAGGGTGGCAACACTGAAGCTTTCTTT
CASSQQGGNTEAFF
>TRBD2|NA|TRBV4-1|TRBJ2-1
TGCGCCAGCAGCCAAGACTGGACTAGGGGAAACAATGAGCAGTTCTTC
CASSQDWTRGNNEQFF
>NA|NA|TRBV5-1|TRBJ2-7
TGCGCCAGCAGAGGCACCACTTACGAGCAGTACTTC
CASRGTTYEQYF
>NA|NA|TRBV23-1|TRBJ2-7
TGCGCCAGCAGTCATCCACAGGACTCCTACGAGCAGTACTTC
CASSHPQDSYEQYF
>NA|NA|TRBV29-1|TRBJ2-1
TGCAGCGTTGAACCGGCTAGCGCCCACAATGAGCAGCTCTTC
CSVEPASAHNEQLF
>TRBD1|NA|TRBV7-2|TRBJ2-2
TGTGCCAGCAGCTTAGTCGGGACAGGGAACACCGGGGAGCTGTTTTTT
CASSLVGTGNTGELFF
>NA|NA|TRBV19|TRBJ1-1
TGTGCCAGTAGTATGCCCTATACCACTGAAGCTTTCTTT
CASSMPYTTEAFF
>TRBD1|once|TRBV18|TRBJ2-7
TGTGCCAGCTCACCAGTGACAGGGTCCGACGAGCAGTACTTC
CASSPVTGSDEQYF
>TRBD2|NA|TRBV5-1|TRBJ2-2
TGCGCCAGCAGCGCCGGGACTAGCGGGAGCTTCACCGGGGAGCTGTTTTTT
CASSAGTSGSFTGELFF
>NA|NA|TRBV28|TRBJ2-3
TGTGCCAGCAGTGACCAGTGGTCCGGGGCCGCAGATACGCAGTATTTT
CASSDQWSGAADTQYF
>TRBD1|NA|TRBV7-2|TRBJ2-7
TGTGCCAGCGCCTCGGGACAGGGAATTTACGAGCAGTACTTC
CASASGQGIYEQYF
>TRBD2|NA|TRBV5-4|TRBJ2-1
TGTGCCAGCAGCCAGAGCGGGAGGGCCAGGAATGAGCAGTTCTTC
CASSQSGRARNEQFF
>NA|NA|TRBV5-1|TRBJ2-2
TGCGCCAGCAGCTTACGAGACGGATACACCGGGGAGCTGTTTTTT
CASSLRDGYTGELFF
>NA|once|TRBV10-3|TRBJ2-5
TGTGCCATCAGTGGATTTGGGAATCAAGAGACCCAGTACTTC
CAISGFGNQETQYF
>NA|NA|TRBV19|TRBJ1-1
TGTGCCAGTAGTGCGATCCCCCAGGGGCCCGCTTTCTTT
CASSAIPQGPAFF
>NA|NA|TRBV5-4|TRBJ2-5
TGTGCCAGCGGGGGGGACAGCCAAGAGACCCAGTACTTC
CASGGDSQETQYF
>NA|NA|TRBV14|TRBJ2-3
TGTGCCAGCAGCCAGAGTCGCGCCTCCACAGATACGCAGTATTTT
CASSQSRASTDTQYF